A selection of T cell receptor beta chains follows, all from one sample in a study of T-cell reconstitution after alpha-beta-depleted transplantation in children. TCRdb re-called the PCR reads through MiXCR, storing one row per CDR3 protein. The table has 450,000 to 700,000 distinct CDR3 sequences, 25% to 30% seen once; the top ten hold under 45%. The sequences come from PBMCs, collected before TCRalphabeta/CD19-depleted stem cell transplant. All receptors derive from a boy under two years old with Wiskott-Aldrich syndrome, due to receive a stem cell transplant. Each CDR3 is given with its conserved first and last residue. A D gene is named only where the DNA matches it firmly. A clone size is listed for some rows: how often the clone was seen (once, few, many), or a class if it is expanded.

d_call: TRBD1; clone_size: .; v_call: TRBV5-1; j_call: TRBJ1-1; cdr3_aa: CASSFTQGAPEAFF; cdr3_nt: TGCGCCAGCAGCTTTACACAGGGGGCTCCTGAAGCTTTCTTT
d_call: TRBD2; clone_size: .; v_call: TRBV7-2; j_call: TRBJ2-3; cdr3_aa: CASSIRATLAGVDTQYF; cdr3_nt: TGTGCCAGCAGCATAAGGGCAACACTAGCGGGAGTTGATACGCAGTATTTT
d_call: TRBD2; clone_size: few; v_call: TRBV10-3; j_call: TRBJ2-1; cdr3_aa: CAIMASGRAENEQFF; cdr3_nt: TGTGCCATCATGGCTAGCGGGAGGGCCGAAAATGAGCAGTTCTTC
d_call: TRBD1; clone_size: .; v_call: TRBV6-1; j_call: TRBJ1-5; cdr3_aa: CASSRKGTGSQPQHF; cdr3_nt: TGTGCCAGCAGTCGAAAAGGGACAGGTTCTCAGCCCCAGCATTTT
d_call: .; clone_size: .; v_call: TRBV15; j_call: TRBJ2-5; cdr3_aa: CATSRYTGIEETQYF; cdr3_nt: TGTGCCACCAGCAGATATACAGGGATAGAAGAGACCCAGTACTTC
d_call: .; clone_size: .; v_call: TRBV9; j_call: TRBJ2-3; cdr3_aa: CASSVVPSSASTDTQYF; cdr3_nt: TGTGCCAGCAGCGTAGTGCCTAGCAGCGCTAGCACAGATACGCAGTATTTT
d_call: .; clone_size: few; v_call: TRBV10-3; j_call: TRBJ2-3; cdr3_aa: CAIMRGEGPDTQYF; cdr3_nt: TGTGCCATCATGCGGGGTGAGGGACCAGATACGCAGTATTTT
d_call: .; clone_size: .; v_call: TRBV15; j_call: TRBJ2-7; cdr3_aa: CATSRDLPYDQYF; cdr3_nt: TGTGCCACCAGCAGAGATCTCCCCTACGACCAGTACTTC
d_call: .; clone_size: .; v_call: TRBV4-1; j_call: TRBJ1-1; cdr3_aa: CASSQAPGMNTEAFF; cdr3_nt: TGCGCCAGCAGCCAAGCTCCGGGGATGAACACTGAAGCTTTCTTT
d_call: TRBD2; clone_size: .; v_call: TRBV20-1; j_call: TRBJ2-1; cdr3_aa: CSASGREVYNEQFF; cdr3_nt: TGCAGTGCTAGTGGGCGGGAGGTCTACAATGAGCAGTTCTTC
d_call: TRBD2; clone_size: .; v_call: TRBV7-6; j_call: TRBJ2-1; cdr3_aa: CASSSSGSSLNEQFF; cdr3_nt: TGTGCCAGCAGCTCTAGCGGGAGCTCTCTCAATGAGCAGTTCTTC
d_call: .; clone_size: .; v_call: TRBV20-1; j_call: TRBJ1-3; cdr3_aa: CSARLPGPNGNTIYF; cdr3_nt: TGCAGTGCTAGACTTCCGGGACCCAATGGAAACACCATATATTTT
d_call: TRBD1; clone_size: .; v_call: TRBV20-1; j_call: TRBJ2-3; cdr3_aa: CSAFGQGSTDTQYF; cdr3_nt: TGCAGTGCGTTCGGACAGGGGAGCACAGATACGCAGTATTTT
d_call: .; clone_size: .; v_call: TRBV6-1; j_call: TRBJ2-5; cdr3_aa: CASSVQGETQYF; cdr3_nt: TGTGCCAGCAGTGTCCAGGGGGAGACCCAGTACTTC
d_call: TRBD1; clone_size: .; v_call: TRBV5-1; j_call: TRBJ1-5; cdr3_aa: CASSLRGGGQPQHF; cdr3_nt: TGCGCCAGCAGCTTGAGAGGGGGCGGCCAGCCCCAGCATTTT
d_call: TRBD2; clone_size: .; v_call: TRBV5-1; j_call: TRBJ2-1; cdr3_aa: CASSLAPGLAGVNEQFF; cdr3_nt: TGCGCCAGCAGCTTGGCCCCGGGACTAGCGGGAGTCAATGAGCAGTTCTTC
d_call: TRBD1; clone_size: .; v_call: TRBV20-1; j_call: TRBJ2-2; cdr3_aa: CSAAKQGANTGELFF; cdr3_nt: TGCAGTGCGGCCAAACAGGGGGCCAACACCGGGGAGCTGTTTTTT
d_call: .; clone_size: .; v_call: TRBV12-3/TRBV12-4; j_call: TRBJ2-2; cdr3_aa: CASTLSTGELFF; cdr3_nt: TGTGCCAGCACCCTATCCACCGGGGAGCTGTTTTTT
d_call: TRBD1; clone_size: .; v_call: TRBV19; j_call: TRBJ1-5; cdr3_aa: CASSSTGGAYQPQHF; cdr3_nt: TGTGCCAGTAGTTCGACAGGGGGCGCTTATCAGCCCCAGCATTTT
d_call: .; clone_size: .; v_call: TRBV28; j_call: TRBJ2-5; cdr3_aa: CASRSGRETQYF; cdr3_nt: TGTGCCAGCAGAAGTGGAAGAGAGACCCAGTACTTC
d_call: .; clone_size: .; v_call: TRBV29-1; j_call: TRBJ2-2; cdr3_aa: CSGAWGLTGELFF; cdr3_nt: TGCAGCGGGGCCTGGGGGCTCACCGGGGAGCTGTTTTTT
d_call: TRBD2; clone_size: .; v_call: TRBV20-1; j_call: TRBJ2-2; cdr3_aa: CSARRLAGPLGDTGELFF; cdr3_nt: TGCAGTGCTAGACGGCTAGCGGGACCCCTCGGGGACACCGGGGAGCTGTTTTTT
d_call: TRBD1; clone_size: .; v_call: TRBV5-1; j_call: TRBJ1-2; cdr3_aa: CASSLRGRGYGYTF; cdr3_nt: TGCGCCAGCAGCTTGAGGGGGCGAGGCTATGGCTACACCTTC
d_call: .; clone_size: few; v_call: TRBV5-1; j_call: TRBJ2-5; cdr3_aa: CASSGTGTKETQYF; cdr3_nt: TGCGCCAGCAGCGGAACCGGGACGAAAGAGACCCAGTACTTC
d_call: .; clone_size: .; v_call: TRBV15; j_call: TRBJ2-2; cdr3_aa: CATSRKSFGELFF; cdr3_nt: TGTGCCACCAGCAGAAAGTCGTTCGGGGAGCTGTTTTTT
d_call: .; clone_size: .; v_call: TRBV4-1; j_call: TRBJ1-2; cdr3_aa: CASSQVDSPYGYTF; cdr3_nt: TGCGCCAGCAGCCAAGTGGACAGTCCCTATGGCTACACCTTC
d_call: .; clone_size: .; v_call: TRBV5-1; j_call: TRBJ1-3; cdr3_aa: CASRGRAGNTIYF; cdr3_nt: TGCGCCAGCAGAGGGAGGGCTGGAAACACCATATATTTT
d_call: TRBD1; clone_size: .; v_call: TRBV5-1; j_call: TRBJ2-5; cdr3_aa: CASSLGTGLETQYF; cdr3_nt: TGCGCCAGCAGCTTAGGGACAGGCCTAGAGACCCAGTACTTC
d_call: .; clone_size: few; v_call: TRBV6-1; j_call: TRBJ1-1; cdr3_aa: CASSEHRRTFF; cdr3_nt: TGTGCCAGCAGTGAACACCGGAGGACTTTCTTT
d_call: TRBD2; clone_size: few; v_call: TRBV29-1; j_call: TRBJ2-1; cdr3_aa: CSVEAKGRGRFF; cdr3_nt: TGCAGCGTTGAAGCAAAGGGGAGGGGACGGTTCTTC
d_call: .; clone_size: few; v_call: TRBV20-1; j_call: TRBJ2-5; cdr3_aa: CSARLDLGETQYF; cdr3_nt: TGCAGTGCTAGGCTCGACCTAGGAGAGACCCAGTACTTC
d_call: .; clone_size: few; v_call: TRBV10-3; j_call: TRBJ2-7; cdr3_aa: CAISEGVAEKQYF; cdr3_nt: TGTGCCATCAGTGAGGGGGTAGCGGAAAAGCAGTACTTC
d_call: .; clone_size: .; v_call: TRBV15; j_call: TRBJ2-3; cdr3_aa: CATSSRTDYTQYF; cdr3_nt: TGTGCCACCAGCTCTCGGACAGATTATACGCAGTATTTT
d_call: .; clone_size: .; v_call: TRBV12-3/TRBV12-4; j_call: TRBJ2-2; cdr3_aa: CASRPTGYTGELFF; cdr3_nt: TGTGCCAGCAGACCGACAGGTTACACCGGGGAGCTGTTTTTT
d_call: .; clone_size: .; v_call: TRBV20-1; j_call: TRBJ1-1; cdr3_aa: CSASLWRWSEAFF; cdr3_nt: TGCAGTGCTAGTCTGTGGAGATGGTCTGAAGCTTTCTTT
d_call: .; clone_size: .; v_call: TRBV7-6; j_call: TRBJ2-7; cdr3_aa: CASSLAMAGPSYEQYF; cdr3_nt: TGTGCCAGCAGCTTAGCGATGGCAGGGCCCTCCTACGAGCAGTACTTC
d_call: TRBD2; clone_size: .; v_call: TRBV29-1; j_call: TRBJ2-3; cdr3_aa: CSGSGRAIDTQYF; cdr3_nt: TGCAGCGGAAGCGGGAGGGCCATAGATACGCAGTATTTT
d_call: TRBD2; clone_size: few; v_call: TRBV28; j_call: TRBJ2-1; cdr3_aa: CASSLVLAGAYNEQFF; cdr3_nt: TGTGCCAGCAGTTTAGTCCTAGCGGGAGCCTACAATGAGCAGTTCTTC
d_call: TRBD1; clone_size: .; v_call: TRBV5-1; j_call: TRBJ1-5; cdr3_aa: CASSSSTGHQPQHF; cdr3_nt: TGCGCCAGCAGCTCCTCGACAGGGCATCAGCCCCAGCATTTT
d_call: .; clone_size: .; v_call: TRBV7-9; j_call: TRBJ2-1; cdr3_aa: CASSLDPHSNNEQFF; cdr3_nt: TGTGCCAGCAGCTTAGATCCCCATAGCAACAATGAGCAGTTCTTC
d_call: .; clone_size: few; v_call: TRBV5-1; j_call: TRBJ2-3; cdr3_aa: CASSWDPRGADTQYF; cdr3_nt: TGCGCCAGCAGCTGGGACCCTAGAGGCGCAGATACGCAGTATTTT
d_call: .; clone_size: .; v_call: TRBV10-1; j_call: TRBJ2-1; cdr3_aa: CASSKLDEQFF; cdr3_nt: TGCGCCAGCAGTAAACTAGATGAGCAGTTCTTC
d_call: .; clone_size: few; v_call: TRBV10-3; j_call: TRBJ1-6; cdr3_aa: CAISESPGRRSPLHF; cdr3_nt: TGTGCCATCAGTGAGTCGCCAGGGCGGCGGTCACCCCTCCACTTT
d_call: .; clone_size: few; v_call: TRBV7-6; j_call: TRBJ2-1; cdr3_aa: CASSLQGESYNEQFF; cdr3_nt: TGTGCCAGCAGCTTACAGGGAGAGTCCTACAATGAGCAGTTCTTC
d_call: TRBD1; clone_size: .; v_call: TRBV12-3/TRBV12-4; j_call: TRBJ1-1; cdr3_aa: CASSTGERAFF; cdr3_nt: TGTGCCAGCAGCACAGGGGAGAGGGCTTTCTTT
d_call: .; clone_size: few; v_call: TRBV11-2; j_call: TRBJ2-4; cdr3_aa: CASSSTSLIQYF; cdr3_nt: TGTGCCAGCAGTTCAACTAGCTTGATTCAGTACTTC
d_call: .; clone_size: .; v_call: TRBV6-1; j_call: TRBJ1-5; cdr3_aa: CASSESGGAQQPQHF; cdr3_nt: TGTGCCAGCAGTGAATCGGGGGGCGCGCAGCAGCCCCAGCATTTT
d_call: TRBD2; clone_size: .; v_call: TRBV5-1; j_call: TRBJ2-1; cdr3_aa: CASSLGGLAGGGEQFF; cdr3_nt: TGCGCCAGCAGCTTAGGTGGTCTAGCGGGCGGAGGGGAGCAGTTCTTC
d_call: .; clone_size: few; v_call: TRBV5-1; j_call: TRBJ2-5; cdr3_aa: CASSLRQTYQETQYF; cdr3_nt: TGCGCCAGCAGCTTACGGCAGACCTACCAAGAGACCCAGTACTTC
d_call: .; clone_size: once; v_call: TRBV6-5; j_call: TRBJ1-6; cdr3_aa: CASSLGKRLHLHF; cdr3_nt: TGTGCCAGCAGTTTGGGTAAAAGGCTTCACCTCCACTTT
d_call: TRBD1; clone_size: few; v_call: TRBV5-1; j_call: TRBJ2-7; cdr3_aa: CASSSRQGATNEQYF; cdr3_nt: TGCGCCAGCAGCTCTAGACAGGGGGCGACTAACGAGCAGTACTTC
d_call: TRBD1; clone_size: .; v_call: TRBV27; j_call: TRBJ2-3; cdr3_aa: CASSYGWSGTGVPDTQYF; cdr3_nt: TGTGCCAGCAGTTACGGATGGTCCGGGACAGGGGTCCCAGATACGCAGTATTTT
d_call: .; clone_size: .; v_call: TRBV9; j_call: TRBJ2-3; cdr3_aa: CASSVVSGTDTQYF; cdr3_nt: TGTGCCAGCAGCGTAGTGAGCGGGACAGATACGCAGTATTTT
d_call: .; clone_size: .; v_call: TRBV5-1; j_call: TRBJ1-3; cdr3_aa: CANSSTGIAGNTIYF; cdr3_nt: TGCGCCAACAGCTCCACAGGGATCGCCGGAAACACCATATATTTT
d_call: .; clone_size: few; v_call: TRBV14; j_call: TRBJ1-5; cdr3_aa: CASSQDVGYSNQPQHF; cdr3_nt: TGTGCCAGCAGCCAGGACGTGGGTTATAGCAATCAGCCCCAGCATTTT
d_call: .; clone_size: few; v_call: TRBV5-1; j_call: TRBJ2-2; cdr3_aa: CASSYHLTGTGELFF; cdr3_nt: TGCGCCAGCAGCTATCACCTAACAGGGACCGGGGAGCTGTTTTTT